The next 26 T cell receptor beta chains were all read from a single sample in a study of shared clonotypes between healthy human individuals. Some clones are missing from TCRdb's copy, which holds only in-frame ones; the method was immunoSEQ multiplex PCR. The table includes about 1 million clones, approximately 78% detected once. The sequencing input was memory CD4+ T cells from PBMCs. Subset indicated: CD45RA-negative fraction. These receptors came from a man between 18 and 29 years old in good health. Some clones in this sample may be carry-over from other donors' samples.

The genes are TRBV9 and TRBJ1-3; TRBD1 might be the D (5 bases). The CDR3 covers 14 residues. Trimming took off 5 bases at V and 4 bases at J, with 13 bases between the two ends. The germline V gene has CDR1 SGDLS and CDR2 YYNGEE. The CDR3 sequence: CASSAGLAGNTIYF. The DNA of the CDR3 is TGTGCCAGCAGTGCAGGGTTGGCAGGAAACACCATATATTTT.

CDR3 nucleotide sequence: TGCGCCAGCAGCCGAACGCCGAGGACTAGCGGGACGACCGGGGAGCTGTTTTTT. This sequence encodes CASSRTPRTSGTTGELFF. This chain connects TRBV4-3 to TRBJ2-2, with 12 bases fitting TRBD2. Trimming cost V 4 bases and J 5 bases; bases outside gene matches: 11. The CDR3 is 18 amino acids. Germline V gene data show CDR1 as LGHNA and CDR2 as YSLEER.

The rearrangement joins TRBV19 to TRBJ1-2; tentative D call: TRBD1 (6 bases). Germline-derived CDR1 and CDR2 are LNHDA and SQIVND (reference sequence). V lost 4 bases to trimming and J lost 8 bases, with 14 bases between them. The CDR3 runs 13 residues. Here the CDR3 DNA reads TGTGCCAGTAGTACACCTTCAGGGGAAGGCTACACCTTC. Protein: CASSTPSGEGYTF.

J is TRBJ2-6 and V is TRBV4-3; the D gene is possibly TRBD2 (6 bases). The V and J ends lost 0 bases and 4 bases respectively, with 10 bases between them. Germline values: CDR1 LGHNA, CDR2 YSLEER. The CDR3 sequence is 16 residues long. CDR3 sequence reads: CASSQDAAGGANVLTF. The CDR3 nucleotides read TGCGCCAGCAGCCAAGATGCCGCGGGAGGGGCCAACGTCCTGACTTTC.

This chain joins TRBV5-1 and TRBJ2-2, with TRBD1 matching 10 bases. The CDR3 spans 15 residues. CDR1 is SGHRS and CDR2 is YFSETQ in the germline V gene. The J segment lost 5 bases and the V segment lost 2 bases, leaving 3 bases of the junction unmatched. The CDR3 bases are TGCGCCAGCAGCTTTTCGGGACAGGGGACCGGGGAGCTGTTTTTT. Protein: CASSFSGQGTGELFF.

The chain recombines TRBV18 with TRBJ2-5; D ambiguous. The CDR3 has 14 residues. V lost 3 bases, J lost 1 base, and 9 bases lay in between. Germline V gene sequence: CDR1 KGHSH, CDR2 LQKENI. Here the CDR3 DNA reads TGTGCCAGCTCACCGAAATCAGTCCAAGAGACCCAGTACTTC. Protein sequence: CASSPKSVQETQYF.

This chain connects TRBV2 to TRBJ2-2; no clear D gene. Looked up from germline, CDR1 is SNHLY and CDR2 is FYNNEI. The V end lost 2 bases, the J end lost 4 bases, and 8 bases lay between the germline ends. The CDR3 totals 14 residues. CDR3 sequence reads: CASSESHSTGELFF. In DNA, the CDR3 is TGTGCCAGCAGTGAAAGCCACTCCACCGGGGAGCTGTTTTTT.

V is TRBV29-1 and J is TRBJ2-7; 7 positions match TRBD1. From germline, CDR1 is SQVTM and CDR2 ANQGSEA. The trim removed 6 bases at V and 7 bases at J, leaving 18 bases unmatched. There are 15 residues in the CDR3. CDR3 residues: CSVYGTAESELEQYF. The CDR3 DNA reads TGCAGCGTATACGGGACAGCTGAAAGCGAGTTGGAGCAGTACTTC.

Turning to this clone: This sample includes further DNA sequences coding for the same CDR3. The chain is built from TRBV18 and TRBJ2-7; D may be TRBD2 (6 bases). The CDR3 totals 13 residues. Trimming shortened V by 3 bases and J by 3 bases, and 9 bases separated the two germline ends. The germline V gene encodes CDR1 KGHSH and CDR2 LQKENI. The CDR3 sequence: CASSPRDGYEQYF. For the CDR3, the DNA is TGTGCCAGCTCACCGCGGGACGGCTACGAGCAGTACTTC.

V usage is TRBV5-1 and J usage is TRBJ2-5; 7 positions agree with TRBD1. J was trimmed by 4 bases and V by 3 bases; bases with no gene match: 6. The germline V gene has CDR1 SGHRS and CDR2 YFSETQ. The CDR3 is made up of 14 amino acids. This chain's CDR3 is CASSSGTARETQYF. In DNA form, the CDR3 reads TGCGCCAGCAGCTCCGGGACAGCGAGAGAGACCCAGTACTTC.

The V call is TRBV29-1, the J call TRBJ2-1, with TRBD2 identical over 14 bases. Germline lookup yields CDR1 SQVTM and CDR2 ANQGSEA. Losses at the gene ends were 6 bases for V and 1 base for J; bases not matched to a gene: 5. CDR3 size: 16 residues. CDR3 in DNA: TGCAGCGTAGGACTAGCGGGAGGAACATCCTACAATGAGCAGTTCTTC. Amino acids: CSVGLAGGTSYNEQFF.

The V call is TRBV2, the J call TRBJ1-4; D uncertain. The V and J ends lost 4 bases and 4 bases respectively, with 10 bases between them. CDR1 is SNHLY and CDR2 is FYNNEI in the germline V gene. The CDR3 extends over 14 amino acids. CDR3 nucleotides: TGTGCCAGCAGTGGGGAAGCGGGTAATGAAAAACTGTTTTTT. The encoded protein is CASSGEAGNEKLFF.

This sequence joins TRBV7-2 and TRBJ2-1, with D perhaps matching TRBD2 (7 bases). The CDR3 has 15 amino acids. Germline V CDR1 and CDR2: SGHTA, FQGNSA. V was clipped by 1 base and J by 9 bases, with 16 bases between them. Here the CDR3 reads CASSLDVGGGREQFF. CDR3 nucleotide sequence: TGTGCCAGCAGCTTAGATGTGGGAGGGGGGCGTGAGCAGTTCTTC.

The rearrangement joins TRBV5-1 to TRBJ2-5, with TRBD1 as a possible D gene (5 bases). The CDR3 consists of 14 residues. CDR1 is SGHRS and CDR2 is YFSETQ in the germline V gene. Between the trimmed V and J ends, which lost 0 bases and 3 bases, there was a span of 9 bases. For the CDR3, the DNA is TGCGCCAGCAGCTTGGAGGGGTCAGAAGAGACCCAGTACTTC. Its protein is CASSLEGSEETQYF. Looking up the rest from reference TRBV5-1 and TRBJ2-5 gives the full variable domain: KAGVTQTPRYLIKTRGQQVTLSCSPISGHRSVSWYQQTPGQGLQFLFEYFSETQRNKGNFPGRFSGRQFSNSRSEMNVSTLELGDSALYLCASSLEGSEETQYFGPGTRLLVL.

Concerning this clone: Germline and junction disagree at one end, which may indicate a read error. The chain links TRBV27 to TRBJ1-2; TRBD1 matches at 8 bases. The CDR3 runs to 14 residues. CDR1 is MNHEY, CDR2 SMNVEV, per germline (reference sequence). The chain's CDR3 is CASSLYRGNYGYTF. DNA for the CDR3: TGTGCCAGCAGCTTATACAGGGGGAACTATGGCTACACCTTC.

This clone was counted between two and nine times. The rearrangement joins TRBV12-1 to TRBJ2-5; the table's D call, TRBD2, has no DNA check behind it. TRBV12-1 is flagged as a pseudogene. The CDR3 consists of 19 residues. The CDR3 DNA is TGTGCCAGCACCTCCCCTAGCTCTTCCAGCGGAGCCGAAGAGGAGACCCAGTACTTC. Its translation is CASTSPSSSSGAEEETQYF.

The V gene is TRBV5-1, the J gene TRBJ1-2; D perhaps matches TRBD1 (6 bases). This CDR3 has 20 amino acids. V dropped 5 bases and J dropped 5 bases, with 34 bases sitting between them. Germline V CDR1 and CDR2: SGHRS, YFSETQ. CDR3 sequence (DNA): TGCGCCAGCAGTTTTCCGCAGGGGTCGTCGACGAACGGGACCCGATATGGCTACACCTTC. Protein: CASSFPQGSSTNGTRYGYTF.

This clone has more than one count but fewer than ten. This sequence joins TRBV6-5 and TRBJ1-4; no firm D call. V was cut by 0 bases and J by 7 bases, with 12 bases left in between. The CDR3 runs 15 residues. Germline CDR1 and CDR2: MNHEY and SVGAGI. CDR3 DNA: TGTGCCAGCAGTTACTCGTTGGGAGGTGGTGAAAAACTGTTTTTT. This codes for CASSYSLGGGEKLFF.

This chain links TRBV5-5 with TRBJ1-2; D is ambiguous. Germline CDR1 SGHKS, CDR2 YYEKEE (reference sequence). CDR3 length: 15 residues. V gave up 3 bases and J gave up 1 base, with 13 bases separating them. CDR3 bases: TGTGCCAGCAGCTCACTTGGACGGGGTAACTATGGCTACACCTTC. As protein: CASSSLGRGNYGYTF.

The chain combines TRBV7-3 with TRBJ2-3, with 7 positions matching TRBD2. The junction had 5 bases not matched to a gene; V was cut back by 5 bases and J by 3 bases. This CDR3 spans 14 amino acids. The V gene's germline CDR1 is SGHTA and CDR2 FQGTGA. The CDR3: CASSLAERTDTQYF. The CDR3 region has the DNA TGTGCCAGCAGCCTAGCGGAGCGGACAGATACGCAGTATTTT. Combining the CDR3 with reference TRBV7-3 and TRBJ2-3 gives the whole variable domain GAGVSQTPSNKVTEKGKYVELRCDPISGHTALYWYRQSLGQGPEFLIYFQGTGAADDSGLPNDRFFAVRPEGSVSTLKIQRTERGDSAVYLCASSLAERTDTQYFGPGTRLTVL.

V usage is TRBV18 and J usage is TRBJ1-1, with TRBD1 as a possible D gene (6 bases). This CDR3 region has 15 residues. The V end lost 3 bases, the J end lost 0 bases, and 11 bases lay between the germline ends. Per the germline V gene, CDR1 is KGHSH and CDR2 is LQKENI. CDR3 coding DNA: TGTGCCAGCTCACCGAAAGGACAGTTGAACACTGAAGCTTTCTTT. Encoded protein: CASSPKGQLNTEAFF.

The rearrangement uses TRBV2 and TRBJ1-5; D is perhaps TRBD1 (6 bases). This CDR3 contains 14 residues. The V gene's germline CDR1 is SNHLY and CDR2 FYNNEI. With 5 bases removed from V and 6 bases from J, the gap between germline ends came to 14 bases. The CDR3 region is CASSFSQGGQPQHF. The CDR3 region has the DNA TGTGCCAGCAGTTTCTCACAGGGTGGTCAGCCCCAGCATTTT.

The V gene is TRBV2, the J gene TRBJ1-1, with a weak D call TRBD1 (5 bases). V was pared by 6 bases and J by 4 bases, with 15 bases between. CDR3 size: 14 residues. Germline assignment: CDR1 SNHLY and CDR2 FYNNEI. CDR3: CASRGGAGITEAFF. DNA of the CDR3: TGTGCCAGCAGGGGGGGAGCAGGGATCACTGAAGCTTTCTTT.

The genes are TRBV2 and TRBJ2-6; D remains ambiguous. CDR1 and CDR2 (germline): SNHLY, FYNNEI. Trimming cost V 7 bases and J 2 bases, with 9 bases left between them. This CDR3 comprises 14 residues. The DNA of the CDR3 is TGTGCCAGCAAAGGCGACGCTGGGGCCAACGTCCTGACTTTC. Its protein is CASKGDAGANVLTF.

The rearrangement joins TRBV20-1 to TRBJ1-1; D gene uncertain. Trimming cost V 2 bases and J 10 bases, with 11 bases left between them. The CDR3 is 11 amino acids. Germline-derived CDR1 and CDR2 are DFQATT and SNEGSKA (reference sequence). The CDR3 loop reads CSARPRVSAFF. The CDR3 DNA reads TGCAGTGCTAGACCGAGGGTCTCAGCTTTCTTT.

This clone was seen many times. This rearrangement joins TRBV2 to TRBJ1-5; 7 bases line up with TRBD1. CDR3 length: 14 amino acids. CDR1 SNHLY and CDR2 FYNNEI come from the germline V gene. V gave up 5 bases and J gave up 9 bases; unmatched junction bases: 10. The CDR3 loop is CASSPDRAFWPQHF. In nucleotides, the CDR3 is TGTGCCAGCAGTCCCGACAGGGCATTTTGGCCCCAGCATTTT.